This entry describes one TCR beta chain. Its binding antigen is unknown. Base qualities are not at hand, and no much larger clone is one base apart. These data belong to a study of neurological immune-mediated disorders (dated by TCRdb to about 2019). Broadly, across the study: Among the approximately 35 multiple sclerosis patients, relapsing-remitting MS was present in approximately 31 and secondary progressive MS was present in 3. Peripheral blood TCR-beta repertoires from HTLV-I-associated myelopathy (HAM/TSP) patients, multiple sclerosis patients and healthy controls were compared by UMI-based sequencing. The 106 TCR-beta libraries included longitudinal samples, technical triplicates and paired sorted CD4+ and CD8+ T-cell subsets alongside PBMC samples. Each longitudinal HAM/TSP and healthy donor was sampled at 3 time-points spaced at about 3-40 month intervals. The cohort comprised about 70 subjects: around 15 HAM/TSP patients, roughly 34 multiple sclerosis patients and 20 healthy controls.

The sample's time point label, in plain terms: longitudinal time-point 2. Unsorted PBMC libraries were generated from 2 million PBMCs stored in RNAlater at -80 °C until RNA extraction. Multiple sclerosis patients were enrolled in a US clinical protocol under which disease progression was evaluated by magnetic resonance imaging. Peripheral blood was subjected to Ficoll-Hypaque density gradient centrifugation to isolate PBMCs, which were then cryopreserved in liquid nitrogen. The CDR3, cysteine through phenylalanine, is 15 amino acids long. The read is trimmed to its CDR3 DNA, 45 bases read in frame from base 1. V is clipped by 3 bases and J by 0 bases, and the sequence between their germline boundaries is 8 bases long. The research as a whole found: In a phylogenetic analysis, the repertoires of 18 out of 34 MS patients fell into a single cluster of related CDR3 sequences, pointing to a possible signature at the repertoire level. No identical CDR3 amino acid sequences were found to be shared among expanded clones across subjects, suggesting that TCR-beta repertoires were private in all groups. No clinical or MRI features were associated with the MS cluster, and the authors said that larger cohorts are needed. TCR clonal expansion was greatest in HAM/TSP patients and smallest in MS patients, who ranked below even healthy controls.

To synthesize cDNA, template-switch 5'RACE was performed with a primer carrying a 10-nucleotide random unique molecular identifier so that each TCR transcript was tagged. Each sequencing run produced over 200 million TCR-beta sequences covering 15-18 subjects. The RNeasy kit was used for extraction of total RNA. Using the KAPA Real-time Library Amplification kit, TCR-beta VDJ regions were amplified with primers for the TCR constant region and the 5'RACE anchor. A first PCR added sample indexes and Illumina adaptors, after which a second PCR increased the library yield. After purification with Ampure beads, the TCR product of roughly 650 bp was size-selected on a 2% E-gel SizeSelection system. Before pooling, library quality was checked on a Bioanalyzer, concentration was measured with Qubit, and libraries were quantified with the Kapa Library Quantification kit. Libraries were sequenced paired-end 2 x 150 bp on an Illumina HiSeq 2500. To increase sequence diversity, roughly 24-30% phiX was spiked into each library pool. The study's processing was this. The UMI-based MiGEC pipeline processed quality-filtered reads and removed over 80% of raw TCR sequences during error correction. IMGT germline references were used for aligning VDJ genes, and each clonotype was defined as a unique CDR3 amino acid sequence together with its V-J genes. Clonal expansion, Shannon diversity and CDR3 relatedness (CalcPairwiseDistances, ClusterSamples) were evaluated with VDJtools, and phylogenetic trees were built with CLCbio workbench. Clones with at least 8 unique UMIs were defined as expanded, with this threshold being based on coefficient-of-variation modelling across technical triplicates. Starting from the raw public reads, TCRdb applied fastp trimming at Q25, assembled clones with MiXCR and retained in-frame beta chains. Each entry merges the rows of one CDR3 protein and shows their most common DNA and genes. The V and J calls were not made by the authors but by TCRdb's processing. The sample records 65,000 to 85,000 distinct CDR3 sequences, 5% to 6% of which are singletons. Over 6.5% of the sample lies in the top ten.

The sequenced sample was PBMCs. This sequence was found in a woman aged 55-70 years with multiple sclerosis. Here the chain combines TRBV12-3 or TRBV12-4 and TRBJ2-2; TRBD2 could be the D gene, as 6 bases match. The DNA is as follows: TGTGCCAGCAGTTTTGGGAGGACGAACACCGGGGAGCTGTTTTTT. This translates into CASSFGRTNTGELFF.